These 30 T cell receptor beta chains were sequenced from one sample in a study of shared clonotypes between healthy human individuals. Some clones are missing from TCRdb's copy, which holds only in-frame ones; the method was immunoSEQ multiplex PCR. The sample shows a few million clones, approximately 90% of them seen only once. The specimen was naive CD4+ T cells from PBMCs. Subset specified: CD45RA+ positively selected. These receptors originate from a man aged 18-30 years in good health. Some clones in this sample may be carry-over from other donors' samples.

CDR3 DNA sequence: TGTGCCAGCACCGTGACCGCGATGAACACTGAAGCTTTCTTT. As protein: CASTVTAMNTEAFF. The chain combines TRBV11-2 with TRBJ1-1; no clear D gene. Looked up from germline, CDR1 is SGHAT and CDR2 is FQNNGV. This CDR3 contains 14 residues. Deletions cut 7 bases from V and 0 bases from J, with 12 bases between.

The V call is TRBV28, the J call TRBJ2-5, with a weak D call TRBD1 (6 bases). V lost 5 bases and J 1 base, leaving 11 bases between the germline ends. Germline V lookup: CDR1 MDHEN, CDR2 SYDVKM. CDR3 length: 14 amino acids. CDR3 protein: CASSPMDSQETQYF. The CDR3 bases are TGTGCCAGCAGTCCCATGGACAGCCAAGAGACCCAGTACTTC.

The J gene is TRBJ2-3, the V gene TRBV5-1, with 7 bases fitting TRBD1. The CDR3 spans 16 residues. Trimming took 0 bases from V and 6 from J; bases not matched to a gene: 10. Looked up from germline, CDR1 is SGHRS and CDR2 is YFSETQ. The CDR3 loop is CASSLERQGVGDTQYF. CDR3 DNA: TGCGCCAGCAGCTTGGAGAGACAGGGTGTGGGGGATACGCAGTATTTT.

V and J are TRBV7-2 and TRBJ2-7; TRBD2 matches 9 bases. V lost 5 bases, J lost 2 bases, and 7 bases stayed unmatched. There are 15 residues in the CDR3. In germline, CDR1 is SGHTA, CDR2 FQGNSA. The CDR3 protein is CASSPNLAGAYEQYF. The CDR3 DNA follows: TGTGCCAGCAGCCCGAACTTAGCGGGAGCCTACGAGCAGTACTTC.

About this clone: The same CDR3 arises from other DNA sequences in this sample as well. V is TRBV5-1 and J is TRBJ2-7; TRBD1 agrees at 7 bases. CDR1 is SGHRS and CDR2 is YFSETQ in the germline V gene. The V gene end was trimmed by 1 base and the J gene end by 0 bases; junction bases not matched to a gene: 4. This CDR3 comprises 15 residues. CDR3: CASSLTGASSYEQYF. The CDR3 coding sequence is TGCGCCAGCAGCTTGACAGGGGCTTCCTCCTACGAGCAGTACTTC. The full variable domain, completed using reference TRBV5-1 and TRBJ2-7, is KAGVTQTPRYLIKTRGQQVTLSCSPISGHRSVSWYQQTPGQGLQFLFEYFSETQRNKGNFPGRFSGRQFSNSRSEMNVSTLELGDSALYLCASSLTGASSYEQYFGPGTRLTVT.

This chain links TRBV7-3 with TRBJ2-5; D might be TRBD1 (6 bases). The V end lost 5 bases, the J end lost 7 bases, and 20 bases lay between the germline ends. The germline V gene has CDR1 SGHTA and CDR2 FQGTGA. The CDR3 is 15 amino acids. The CDR3 nucleotides read TGTGCCAGCAGCGCACAGGGTAGGGTATCGGGGACCCAGTACTTC. This codes for CASSAQGRVSGTQYF.

This sequence joins TRBV6-6 and TRBJ1-2, with 8 bases matching TRBD1. This CDR3 spans 15 amino acids. Germline V gene sequence: CDR1 MNHNY, CDR2 SVGAGI (reference sequence). V lost 0 bases to trimming and J lost 4 bases; unmatched junction nucleotides: 4. CDR3 loop: CASSYSQGAGYGYTF. The CDR3 coding sequence is TGTGCCAGCAGTTACTCGCAGGGGGCAGGCTATGGCTACACCTTC.

This chain links TRBV18 with TRBJ1-4, with D hard to call. The ends were cut back, 6 bases at V and 5 bases at J, with 10 bases in the middle. CDR1 KGHSH and CDR2 LQKENI come from the germline V gene. This CDR3 is built from 13 residues. CDR3 DNA sequence: TGTGCCAGCTCGCGGAGCGAAAATGAAAAACTGTTTTTT. Amino acids: CASSRSENEKLFF.

The CDR3 reads CASVGDRGYGYTF. CDR3 nucleotides: TGTGCCAGCGTAGGGGACAGGGGCTATGGCTACACCTTC. The chain employs TRBV2 and TRBJ1-2, with 10 bases fitting TRBD1. The V segment lost 8 bases and the J segment 4 bases; nucleotides outside the gene matches: 4. Germline V gene data show CDR1 as SNHLY and CDR2 as FYNNEI. The CDR3 is 13 amino acids. Full variable domain (rest looked up from reference TRBV2 and TRBJ1-2): EPEVTQTPSHQVTQMGQEVILRCVPISNHLYFYWYRQILGQKVEFLVSFYNNEISEKSEIFDDQFSVERPDGSNFTLKIRSTKLEDSAMYFCASVGDRGYGYTFGSGTRLTVV.

Written as DNA, the CDR3 is TGTGCCAGCAGCTTGGCGGGCTTATCGGGATACGAGCAGTACTTC. Translating it yields CASSLAGLSGYEQYF. The chain couples TRBV5-6 to TRBJ2-7, with a tentative D call TRBD2 (5 bases). Trimming removed 0 bases at V and 4 bases at J, with 14 bases between. The CDR3 is 15 residues long. Germline-derived CDR1 and CDR2 are SGHDT and YYEEEE. The full variable domain, completed using reference TRBV5-6 and TRBJ2-7, is DAGVTQSPTHLIKTRGQQVTLRCSPKSGHDTVSWYQQALGQGPQFIFQYYEEEERQRGNFPDRFSGHQFPNYSSELNVNALLLGDSALYLCASSLAGLSGYEQYFGPGTRLTVT.

The chain joins TRBV28 to TRBJ2-1; TRBD1 or TRBD2 may be the D gene (5 bases each). The CDR3 is 16 residues long. CDR1 and CDR2 (germline): MDHEN, SYDVKM. Trimming removed 6 bases from V and 9 bases from J, with 24 bases in between. CDR3 in amino acids: CASSLYLGPNLGEQFF. The CDR3 DNA follows: TGTGCCAGCAGCCTATACTTGGGACCAAACCTCGGTGAGCAGTTCTTC.

The chain joins TRBV7-2 to TRBJ2-3; 8 nucleotides align to TRBD2. Germline V gives CDR1 SGHTA, CDR2 FQGNSA. J gave up 2 bases and V 2 bases, and 6 bases lay outside the gene matches. The CDR3 runs to 16 residues. This chain's CDR3 is CASSLFGTRATDTQYF. CDR3 DNA sequence: TGTGCCAGCAGCTTATTTGGGACTAGGGCCACAGATACGCAGTATTTT.

V usage is TRBV7-7 and J usage is TRBJ2-1; possible D gene TRBD1, 7 bases. Germline assignment: CDR1 SSHAT and CDR2 FNYEAQ (reference sequence). This CDR3 spans 13 amino acids. Deletions cut 4 bases from V and 9 bases from J, with 13 bases between. CDR3 loop: CASSSNRGGEQFF. As DNA, the CDR3 is TGTGCCAGCAGCTCGAACAGGGGAGGTGAGCAGTTCTTC.

CDR3 loop: CASSPATLTEAFF. CDR3 coding DNA: TGTGCCAGCAGCCCCGCGACACTAACTGAAGCTTTCTTT. The chain uses TRBV7-9 and TRBJ1-1; D call uncertain. The germline V gene has CDR1 SEHNR and CDR2 FQNEAQ (reference sequence). The ends were cut back, 5 bases at V and 5 bases at J, with 12 bases in the middle. The CDR3 is 13 amino acids.

Notes on this clone: Other DNA sequences of this sample code for an identical CDR3. This chain links TRBV7-3 with TRBJ2-7, with D hard to call. This CDR3 contains 15 residues. V lost 1 base and J 0 bases, leaving 10 bases between the germline ends. The germline gives CDR1 SGHTA, CDR2 FQGTGA. Written as DNA, the CDR3 is TGTGCCAGCAGCTTAAATCCCGGGTACTCCTACGAGCAGTACTTC. As protein: CASSLNPGYSYEQYF.

The rearrangement links TRBV7-9 to TRBJ2-1, with a tentative D call TRBD2 (6 bases). The V end was cut by 0 bases, the J end by 0 bases, with 9 bases between. The CDR3 totals 16 residues. Germline lookup yields CDR1 SEHNR and CDR2 FQNEAQ (reference sequence). The CDR3 DNA is TGTGCCAGCAGCTTAGCGACTAGTTTCTCCTACAATGAGCAGTTCTTC. This sequence encodes CASSLATSFSYNEQFF.

The V and J genes are TRBV5-1 and TRBJ2-3; no clear D gene. V dropped 1 base and J dropped 1 base, with 7 bases sitting between them. The CDR3 has 14 amino acids. Germline CDR1 reads SGHRS; CDR2 reads YFSETQ. In DNA, the CDR3 is TGCGCCAGCAGCTTGTGGCGAGGCACAGATACGCAGTATTTT. It codes for CASSLWRGTDTQYF.

In the case of this clone: The same CDR3 arises from other DNA sequences in this sample as well. J is TRBJ2-3 and V is TRBV30; 8 bases align to TRBD2. The V gene's germline CDR1 is GTSNPN and CDR2 SVGIG (reference sequence). The CDR3 runs 13 residues. With V trimmed by 4 bases and J by 1 base, 1 base remained unmatched. This CDR3 is CAWKTSGTDTQYF. CDR3 DNA: TGTGCCTGGAAGACTAGCGGCACAGATACGCAGTATTTT.

This sequence joins TRBV7-2 and TRBJ1-3, with 8 nucleotides matching TRBD1. The trim removed 2 bases at V and 4 bases at J, leaving 10 bases unmatched. The CDR3 length is 17 residues. The germline gives CDR1 SGHTA, CDR2 FQGNSA. The CDR3 sequence: CASSLSRTGMRGNTIYF. The CDR3 DNA reads TGTGCCAGCAGCTTATCCAGGACAGGGATGAGGGGAAACACCATATATTTT.

The chain carries TRBV14 and TRBJ2-3; the match to TRBD2 covers 11 bases. CDR3 length: 16 amino acids. Germline lookup yields CDR1 SGHDN and CDR2 FVKESK. After removal of 4 bases from V and 1 base from J, the junction contained 4 bases not matched to a gene. The CDR3 DNA follows: TGTGCCAGCAGCCGAGATAGCGGGAGGGGCACAGATACGCAGTATTTT. Its protein is CASSRDSGRGTDTQYF.

The chain has TRBV5-1 and TRBJ2-2; D call uncertain. The V end was cut by 0 bases, the J end by 6 bases, with 15 bases between. The CDR3 loop spans 16 amino acids. Germline-derived CDR1 and CDR2 are SGHRS and YFSETQ. CDR3 sequence reads: CASSLAGNRIPGELFF. CDR3 coding DNA: TGCGCCAGCAGCTTGGCCGGAAACCGAATTCCCGGGGAGCTGTTTTTT.

This sequence joins TRBV5-6 and TRBJ1-2, with D tentatively TRBD1 (5 bases). The CDR3 loop spans 16 amino acids. The V gene's germline CDR1 is SGHDT and CDR2 YYEEEE. Between the trimmed V and J ends, which lost 1 base and 4 bases, there was a span of 17 bases. CDR3 sequence reads: CASSLTGTISPYGYTF. The DNA of the CDR3 is TGTGCCAGCAGCTTGACCGGGACCATCTCTCCCTATGGCTACACCTTC. Based on the CDR3 plus reference TRBV5-6 and TRBJ1-2, the full variable domain is DAGVTQSPTHLIKTRGQQVTLRCSPKSGHDTVSWYQQALGQGPQFIFQYYEEEERQRGNFPDRFSGHQFPNYSSELNVNALLLGDSALYLCASSLTGTISPYGYTFGSGTRLTVV.

The gene calls are TRBV11-3 and TRBJ2-3; possible D gene TRBD1, 5 bases. The CDR3 is 15 amino acids. Trimming took 8 bases from V and 7 from J, leaving 22 bases between them. Germline CDR1 reads SGHNT; CDR2 reads YENEEA. CDR3: CASLRQLGFGNTQYF. The CDR3 DNA reads TGTGCCAGCCTACGACAGCTCGGGTTTGGGAATACGCAGTATTTT.

This chain joins TRBV30 and TRBJ2-5; 11 positions agree with TRBD1. V shed 4 bases and J 2 bases; nucleotides not matched to a gene: 12. Germline CDR1 GTSNPN, CDR2 SVGIG (reference sequence). The CDR3 totals 17 residues. CDR3 region: CAWKGTLRDRGQETQYF. In DNA, the CDR3 is TGTGCCTGGAAGGGAACTCTCCGGGACAGGGGGCAAGAGACCCAGTACTTC. Full variable domain (outside the CDR3, taken from reference TRBV30 and TRBJ2-5): SQTIHQWPATLVQPVGSPLSLECTVEGTSNPNLYWYRQAAGRGLQLLFYSVGIGQISSEVPQNLSASRPQDRQFILSSKKLLLSDSGFYLCAWKGTLRDRGQETQYFGPGTRLLVL.

This chain links TRBV5-1 with TRBJ2-5; D is possibly TRBD1 (5 bases). V lost 0 bases, J lost 3 bases, and 9 bases lay in between. The CDR3 totals 14 residues. Germline V gene sequence: CDR1 SGHRS, CDR2 YFSETQ. For the CDR3, the DNA is TGCGCCAGCAGCTTGGTAGTCAGGGAAGAGACCCAGTACTTC. Protein product: CASSLVVREETQYF.

A word on this clone: Other nucleotide sequences from this sample produce the same CDR3. The chain is built from TRBV18 and TRBJ1-5, with D hard to call. Germline lookup yields CDR1 KGHSH and CDR2 LQKENI. This CDR3 region has 13 residues. The ends were cut back, 3 bases at V and 3 bases at J, with 6 bases in the middle. In DNA form, the CDR3 reads TGTGCCAGCTCACCTGACCTCAATCAGCCCCAGCATTTT. It encodes CASSPDLNQPQHF.

The chain couples TRBV5-1 to TRBJ2-1; the D gene is possibly TRBD2 (6 bases). In germline, CDR1 is SGHRS, CDR2 YFSETQ. There are 15 residues in the CDR3. V lost 6 bases and J lost 8, with 21 bases in between. The DNA of the CDR3 is TGCGCCAGCACTACGGTAAGGGGAGGTATTCATGAGCAGTTCTTC. Its translation is CASTTVRGGIHEQFF.

The V and J genes are TRBV9 and TRBJ2-1, with a tentative D call TRBD2 (5 bases). Germline lookup yields CDR1 SGDLS and CDR2 YYNGEE. Trimming pared 2 bases from V and 5 bases from J, leaving 11 bases between. The CDR3 length is 14 residues. The CDR3: CASSVDGVNNEQFF. DNA of the CDR3: TGTGCCAGCAGCGTCGACGGGGTCAACAATGAGCAGTTCTTC.

This sequence joins TRBV2 and TRBJ2-5; D might be TRBD2 (5 bases). The CDR3 contains 13 residues. Germline V gene lookup returns CDR1 SNHLY and CDR2 FYNNEI. V shed 7 bases and J shed 4 bases, with 13 bases lying between them. CDR3 sequence: CASNFWAGETQYF. The CDR3 DNA reads as TGTGCCAGCAATTTTTGGGCGGGAGAGACCCAGTACTTC. The variable domain in full, completed from reference TRBV2 and TRBJ2-5, reads EPEVTQTPSHQVTQMGQEVILRCVPISNHLYFYWYRQILGQKVEFLVSFYNNEISEKSEIFDDQFSVERPDGSNFTLKIRSTKLEDSAMYFCASNFWAGETQYFGPGTRLLVL.

The rearrangement links TRBV7-3 to TRBJ2-7, with D possibly TRBD1 on 7 matching bases. V dropped 1 base and J dropped 5 bases, with 12 bases sitting between them. CDR1 and CDR2 (germline): SGHTA, FQGTGA. The CDR3 is 14 amino acids. In nucleotides, the CDR3 is TGTGCCAGCAGCTTAATGGCCAGGGGGGACGAGCAGTACTTC. This codes for CASSLMARGDEQYF.